Described below is a single T cell receptor (beta chain) sequence and its context. Its target is not known. The sample belongs to a study of PD-1 blockade in classical Hodgkin lymphoma. Study results and caveats: Before treatment, TCR diversity in newly diagnosed patients was reportedly lower than in healthy donors.

V was pared by 4 bases and J by 4 bases, with 6 bases of the junction left unmatched. CDR1 is MNHNS, CDR2 SASEGT, per germline. There are 14 residues in the CDR3. Time point described: cycle 4 day 1 (C4D1), after 5 to 7 weeks of nivolumab. Each and every patient relapsed after autologous stem cell transplantation, and patients got differing brentuximab vedotin exposure. Magnetic negative selection of thawed PBMCs was the method by which CD4+ T cells were purified. Produced via immunoSEQ multiplex PCR; TCRdb's table is partial and in-frame only. The sample consists of around 18,000 clones, 70% of them appearing once.

The sequenced sample was CD4+ T cells from blood, obtained before the fourth cycle of nivolumab. This clonotype was obtained from a human donor with classical Hodgkin lymphoma. The genes are TRBV6-1 and TRBJ1-1; 7 bases are a match to TRBD1. CDR3 bases: TGTGCCAGCAGTGTCCGACAGGGTGGCACTGAAGCTTTCTTT. It encodes CASSVRQGGTEAFF.